This T cell receptor (beta chain) was identified during a study of T cell responses to AZD1222 COVID-19 vaccine. Study-wide background: Pooled in the analysis were second doses at about 4 or about 12 weeks.

Trimming removed 7 bases from V and 3 bases from J, with 10 bases in between. CDR3 length: 12 amino acids. The germline V gene encodes CDR1 SGHDT and CDR2 YYEEEE. Profiled with immunoSEQ multiplex PCR; TCRdb holds only in-frame clones, not every one. This sample carries 150,000 or so clones, about nine tenths of them seen once, and the ten largest clones take 4.5% to 6%. The chain recombines TRBV5-6 with TRBJ1-1, with D uncertain. This receptor was identified in an adult in good health. Source: peripheral blood, taken on day 0 of AZD1222 vaccination. CDR3 sequence reads: CASRTPYTEAFF. The DNA for the CDR3 is TGTGCCAGCCGGACCCCATACACTGAAGCTTTCTTT.